The clone carrying this T cell receptor beta chain was seen many times. The antigen is not known. The data were obtained in a study of response to subunit inactivated influenza vaccine. TCRdb reprocessed the RT-PCR reads via MiXCR and lists one record per CDR3 protein. This table holds a few hundred thousand distinct CDR3 sequences, 21% found once. Germline V gives CDR1 LGHNA, CDR2 YSLEER. The length of the CDR3 is 13 residues. V dropped 3 bases and J dropped 11 bases, with 11 bases sitting between them. Study observations and caveats: T cells newly recruited by each seasonal influenza vaccination are few, the authors suggested.

This rearrangement joins TRBV4-3 to TRBJ1-6; D is unclear. The receptor comes from a man in his fifties or sixties who received an inactivated influenza vaccine. Source: PBMCs from blood, taken 21 months after vaccination. DNA for the CDR3: TGCGCCAGCAGCCAGGGCCCAAGGGCACCCCTCCACTTT. It yields the protein CASSQGPRAPLHF.